This T cell receptor beta chain appears in the sequencing data of a study of PD-L1 blockade in urothelial cancer. Study overall: A median roughly 150,000 T cells were found in blood samples.

TCRdb's table, derived via immunoSEQ multiplex PCR, lists solely in-frame clones and lacks some. The repertoire holds about 130,000 clones, with around 85% as singletons. Time point described: pretreatment peripheral blood. The CDR3 covers 11 residues. Trimming removed 5 bases at V and 6 bases at J, with 4 bases between. Per the germline V gene, CDR1 is SGHVS and CDR2 is FNYEAQ. The origin of this receptor is a man in his fifties with urothelial cancer. V is TRBV7-6 and J is TRBJ2-2; D uncertain. The starting material was PBMCs, obtained around atezolizumab (anti-PD-L1) treatment. The CDR3, as DNA: TGTGCCAGCAGCCGAGCCGGGGAGCTGTTTTTT. Protein: CASSRAGELFF.